Presented here are 8 T cell receptor beta chains from one specimen sequenced in a study of T cell responses to AZD1222 COVID-19 vaccine. TCRdb's copy holds only in-frame clones and misses some; the assay was immunoSEQ multiplex PCR. There are 70,000 to 90,000 clones in the sample; roughly nine tenths occur only once, and around 3% lies in the top ten. Sequences were derived from peripheral blood, sampled on day 0 of AZD1222 vaccination. These receptors were collected from an adult in good health.

J is TRBJ2-3 and V is TRBV5-1, with TRBD2 as a possible D gene (5 bases). Trimming removed 4 bases from V and 3 bases from J, with 9 bases in between. The CDR3 length is 13 residues. The germline CDR1 and CDR2 sequences are SGHRS and YFSETQ. The CDR3 nucleotides read TGCGCCAGCAGCCCGGACTCGACAGATACGCAGTATTTT. Translation gives CASSPDSTDTQYF.

This sequence joins TRBV6-5 and TRBJ1-3, with D perhaps matching TRBD1 (6 bases). V was cut by 6 bases and J by 1 base, with 13 bases left in between. The length of the CDR3 is 15 residues. The V gene's germline CDR1 is MNHEY and CDR2 SVGAGI. The CDR3 sequence is CASRAQGNSGNTIYF. The CDR3 bases are TGTGCCAGCAGAGCACAGGGCAATTCTGGAAACACCATATATTTT.

The V and J genes are TRBV18 and TRBJ1-3, with D tentatively TRBD1 (6 bases). The germline V gene has CDR1 KGHSH and CDR2 LQKENI. The CDR3 is 17 amino acids. V shed 3 bases and J shed 0 bases, with 15 bases lying between them. CDR3 nucleotides: TGTGCCAGCTCACCTCTACAGGGCTCAAGCTCTGGAAACACCATATATTTT. Amino acid sequence: CASSPLQGSSSGNTIYF.

The rearrangement uses TRBV7-2 and TRBJ2-5; TRBD2 aligns across 7 bases. In germline, CDR1 is SGHTA, CDR2 FQGNSA. The CDR3 is 14 residues long. The ends lost 3 bases at V and 5 bases at J; junction bases unmatched: 6. CDR3 in amino acids: CASSFGGSVETQYF. The CDR3 DNA reads TGTGCCAGCAGCTTTGGCGGGAGTGTGGAGACCCAGTACTTC. Looking up the rest from reference TRBV7-2 and TRBJ2-5 gives the full variable domain: GAGVSQSPSNKVTEKGKDVELRCDPISGHTALYWYRQSLGQGLEFLIYFQGNSAPDKSGLPSDRFSAERTGGSVSTLTIQRTQQEDSAVYLCASSFGGSVETQYFGPGTRLLVL.

This clone was seen once. J is TRBJ1-6 and V is TRBV5-4; possible D gene TRBD1, 5 bases. V lost 4 bases and J 0 bases, leaving 8 bases between the germline ends. The CDR3 sequence is 15 residues long. Germline-derived CDR1 and CDR2 are SGHNT and YYREEE (reference sequence). The CDR3 nucleotides are TGTGCCAGCAGCCTCGGGGGCTCCTATAATTCACCCCTCCACTTT. Translation: CASSLGGSYNSPLHF.

This clone was found once. The rearrangement uses TRBV15 and TRBJ1-2, with no clear D. This CDR3 is built from 16 residues. CDR1 is LNHNV, CDR2 YYDKDF, per germline (reference sequence). V was cut by 0 bases and J by 0 bases, with 11 bases left in between. The CDR3 spells CATSRDLDGSNYGYTF. The CDR3 nucleotides are TGTGCCACCAGCAGAGATCTAGACGGATCTAACTATGGCTACACCTTC. Together with reference TRBV15 and TRBJ1-2, the CDR3 gives the full variable domain: DAMVIQNPRYQVTQFGKPVTLSCSQTLNHNVMYWYQQKSSQAPKLLFHYYDKDFNNEADTPDNFQSRRPNTSFCFLDIRSPGLGDTAMYLCATSRDLDGSNYGYTFGSGTRLTVV.

This clone was observed a few times. The chain couples TRBV10-1 to TRBJ2-7; possibly TRBD2 for D (6 bases). V was shortened by 3 bases and J by 3 bases, with 12 bases between the two germline ends. This CDR3 has 14 amino acids. Germline values: CDR1 WNHNN, CDR2 SYGVQD (reference sequence). CDR3 DNA sequence: TGCGCCAGCAGTGACGGCGGGAACGACTACGAGCAGTACTTC. Protein sequence: CASSDGGNDYEQYF.

The CDR3 sequence is CASSQGNRGYEQYF. The CDR3 DNA follows: TGTGCCAGCAGCCAAGGCAATCGGGGCTACGAGCAGTACTTC. This chain uses TRBV7-9 with TRBJ2-7, with D perhaps TRBD2 (5 bases). Germline lookup yields CDR1 SEHNR and CDR2 FQNEAQ (reference sequence). CDR3 length: 14 amino acids. Trimming removed 5 bases from V and 3 bases from J, with 14 bases in between.